The subject of this entry is one TCR beta chain. This specimen comes from a study of shared clonotypes between healthy human individuals. Deep was the level at which the assay was run. Generated by immunoSEQ multiplex PCR, the TCRdb table keeps only in-frame clones and is missing some. The table includes roughly 1,500,000 clones, less than 99% detected once. Trimming at V came to 3 bases and at J to 5 bases, leaving 9 bases not matched to a gene. CDR1 is SGHTA and CDR2 is FQGNSA in the germline V gene. The CDR3 has 15 amino acids. What was sequenced was naive CD4+ T cells sorted from blood. Indicated subset: CD45RA+ positively selected. V usage is TRBV7-2 and J usage is TRBJ2-5, with 7 bases identical to TRBD2. The receptor's source is a young man in good health. The DNA of the CDR3 is TGTGCCAGCAGCTTTAGTGGGGGGGGAGTGGAGACCCAGTACTTC. Its protein product is CASSFSGGGVETQYF. Filled out from reference TRBV7-2 and TRBJ2-5, the complete variable domain reads GAGVSQSPSNKVTEKGKDVELRCDPISGHTALYWYRQSLGQGLEFLIYFQGNSAPDKSGLPSDRFSAERTGGSVSTLTIQRTQQEDSAVYLCASSFSGGGVETQYFGPGTRLLVL.